The 25 T cell receptor beta chains presented below share a single source sample, sequenced in a study of blood T cell repertoires in COVID-19. The repertoire was sequenced with immunoSEQ multiplex PCR; TCRdb's copy has only in-frame clones and lacks some. The sample lists fewer than 150,000 clones, roughly 80% occurring once. The sample was PBMCs or T cells enriched from blood (not recorded which). All receptors derive from a man younger than 45 who had recovered from COVID-19.

The chain carries TRBV19 and TRBJ1-2, with TRBD1 identical over 7 bases. The CDR3 has 14 amino acids. J was trimmed by 2 bases and V by 5 bases; bases with no gene match: 5. The germline CDR1 and CDR2 sequences are LNHDA and SQIVND (reference sequence). Here the CDR3 reads CASSPRDSNYGYTF. DNA of the CDR3: TGTGCCAGTAGTCCCCGGGACAGCAACTATGGCTACACCTTC. Looking up the rest from reference TRBV19 and TRBJ1-2 gives the full variable domain: DGGITQSPKYLFRKEGQNVTLSCEQNLNHDAMYWYRQDPGQGLRLIYYSQIVNDFQKGDIAEGYSVSREKKESFPLTVTSAQKNPTAFYLCASSPRDSNYGYTFGSGTRLTVV.

The J gene is TRBJ1-3, the V gene TRBV12-3 or TRBV12-4, with a possible D match to TRBD1 (5 bases). Trimming removed 7 bases from V and 3 bases from J, with 10 bases in between. This CDR3 comprises 13 residues. DNA for the CDR3: TGTGCCAGCACCTTGGGGGGTGGAAACACCATATATTTT. Protein: CASTLGGGNTIYF.

V is TRBV18 and J is TRBJ2-6, with TRBD2 matching over 7 bases. This CDR3 contains 17 residues. Germline V gives CDR1 KGHSH, CDR2 LQKENI. The J segment lost 0 bases and the V segment lost 6 bases, leaving 8 bases of the junction unmatched. CDR3: CASSELALGSGANVLTF. CDR3 DNA: TGTGCCAGCTCCGAACTAGCGCTGGGCTCTGGGGCCAACGTCCTGACTTTC.

The CDR3 loop is CASSATGGSNEKLFF. CDR3 bases: TGTGCCAGCAGCGCTACAGGGGGCTCTAATGAAAAACTGTTTTTT. V and J are TRBV2 and TRBJ1-4, with 9 bases matching TRBD1. Germline CDR1 reads SNHLY; CDR2 reads FYNNEI. Trimming took 6 bases from V and 3 from J; bases not matched to a gene: 5. The CDR3 is 15 amino acids.

The chain uses TRBV7-9 and TRBJ2-3; TRBD2 is a possible D gene (5 bases). Germline loops: CDR1 SEHNR, CDR2 FQNEAQ (reference sequence). The ends were cut back, 5 bases at V and 4 bases at J, with 16 bases in the middle. The CDR3 loop spans 15 amino acids. The CDR3 coding sequence is TGTGCCAGCAGCCCCCTCGAGGGTTGGGCAGATACGCAGTATTTT. Its translation: CASSPLEGWADTQYF. The complete variable domain, with remaining parts taken from reference TRBV7-9 and TRBJ2-3, reads DTGVSQNPRHKITKRGQNVTFRCDPISEHNRLYWYRQTLGQGPEFLTYFQNEAQLEKSRLLSDRFSAERPKGSFSTLEIQRTEQGDSAMYLCASSPLEGWADTQYFGPGTRLTVL.

The CDR3 region has the DNA TGTGCCAGCAGCCCCCAGGGTGGCTACACCTTC. This gives the protein CASSPQGGYTF. The chain recombines TRBV21-1 with TRBJ1-2; the DNA was not used to check the table's D call, TRBD1. TRBV21-1 is assigned pseudogene status. The CDR3 covers 11 residues.

This sequence joins TRBV18 and TRBJ1-3, with a possible D match to TRBD1 (5 bases). The V gene's germline CDR1 is KGHSH and CDR2 LQKENI. CDR3 size: 16 residues. Trimming removed 6 bases from V and 0 bases from J, with 15 bases in between. The CDR3 DNA reads as TGTGCCAGCTCTACGGCCACGGGGGGCTCTGGAAACACCATATATTTT. Translating it yields CASSTATGGSGNTIYF. Together with reference TRBV18 and TRBJ1-3, the CDR3 gives the full variable domain: NAGVMQNPRHLVRRRGQEARLRCSPMKGHSHVYWYRQLPEEGLKFMVYLQKENIIDESGMPKERFSAEFPKEGPSILRIQQVVRGDSAAYFCASSTATGGSGNTIYFGEGSWLTVV.

This rearrangement joins TRBV12-3 or TRBV12-4 to TRBJ1-5; 7 bases match TRBD1. This CDR3 is built from 13 residues. The trim removed 6 bases at V and 6 bases at J, leaving 5 bases unmatched. The CDR3: CASSPTGRQPQHF. The CDR3, as DNA: TGTGCCAGCAGCCCGACAGGGCGTCAGCCCCAGCATTTT.

The chain recombines TRBV15 with TRBJ2-1; D unresolved. Trimming shortened V by 4 bases and J by 1 base, and 8 bases separated the two germline ends. Germline-derived CDR1 and CDR2 are LNHNV and YYDKDF (reference sequence). CDR3 size: 14 residues. The CDR3 reads CATSTLVSYNEQFF. As DNA, the CDR3 is TGTGCCACCAGCACACTGGTATCCTACAATGAGCAGTTCTTC.

The chain carries TRBV9 and TRBJ1-1, with TRBD1 matching over 8 bases. Germline trimming cut 0 bases from V and 4 bases from J; bases unmatched to any gene: 2. CDR3 length: 14 residues. Per the germline V gene, CDR1 is SGDLS and CDR2 is YYNGEE. The CDR3 here is CASSVVTGGTEAFF. CDR3 sequence (DNA): TGTGCCAGCAGCGTAGTTACAGGGGGCACTGAAGCTTTCTTT.

About this clone: Germline is not matched at one junction end, which may reflect a read error. V gene TRBV7-2 combines with J gene TRBJ1-5, with 8 positions matching TRBD1. Germline V gene data show CDR1 as SGHTA and CDR2 as FQGNSA. The CDR3 covers 16 residues. The DNA of the CDR3 is TGTGCCAGCAGCTTAGGGACAGGGTTTAGCAGTCAGCCCCAGCATTTT. Translating it yields CASSLGTGFSSQPQHF.

This chain connects TRBV9 to TRBJ2-7; TRBD2 matches 7 bases. CDR1 and CDR2 from the germline V gene are SGDLS and YYNGEE. The CDR3 contains 14 residues. J gave up 7 bases and V 0 bases, and 7 bases lay outside the gene matches. CDR3 loop: CASSVANTGGEQYF. The CDR3, as DNA: TGTGCCAGCAGCGTAGCGAATACCGGGGGGGAGCAGTACTTC.

The chain has TRBV18 and TRBJ2-1, with 11 bases fitting TRBD1. CDR1 is KGHSH, CDR2 LQKENI, per germline. J lost 6 bases, V lost 3 bases, and 4 bases had no gene match. This CDR3 has 15 residues. Here the CDR3 DNA reads TGTGCCAGCTCACCCGGGACAGGGGGGCTCAATGAGCAGTTCTTC. Translation: CASSPGTGGLNEQFF.

This chain uses TRBV24-1 with TRBJ2-3, with 12 nucleotides matching TRBD1. This CDR3 contains 16 residues. CDR1 is KGHDR, CDR2 SFDVKD, per germline. J gave up 6 bases and V 3 bases, and 6 bases lay outside the gene matches. This chain's CDR3 is CATSDPGGQGADTQYF. The CDR3 bases are TGTGCCACCAGTGATCCAGGGGGACAGGGGGCGGATACGCAGTATTTT.

This chain uses TRBV11-1 with TRBJ2-3; the D is unclear. This CDR3 region has 14 residues. Germline V gene lookup returns CDR1 SGHAT and CDR2 FQDESV (reference sequence). V lost 1 base and J 1 base, leaving 6 bases between the germline ends. CDR3 nucleotides: TGTGCCAGCAGCTTAGGTGTCGGCACAGATACGCAGTATTTT. Its translation: CASSLGVGTDTQYF.

In DNA, the CDR3 is TGCAGCGTTAGCCTAACCGATAATTCACCCCTCCACTTT. The encoded protein is CSVSLTDNSPLHF. The chain is built from TRBV29-1 and TRBJ1-6; unclear D gene. This CDR3 is built from 13 residues. Trimming pared 5 bases from V and 5 bases from J, leaving 10 bases between. From germline, CDR1 is SQVTM and CDR2 ANQGSEA. The entire variable domain, with the rest obtained from reference TRBV29-1 and TRBJ1-6, is as follows: SAVISQKPSRDICQRGTSLTIQCQVDSQVTMMFWYRQQPGQSLTLIATANQGSEATYESGFVIDKFPISRPNLTFSTLTVSNMSPEDSSIYLCSVSLTDNSPLHFGNGTRLTVT.

The chain recombines TRBV4-2 with TRBJ2-7, with 8 bases that match TRBD2. The CDR3 is made up of 15 amino acids. In germline, CDR1 is LGHNA, CDR2 YNFKEQ. V lost 0 bases, J lost 3 bases, and 4 bases stayed unmatched. For the CDR3, the DNA is TGTGCCAGCAGCCAAGAAGGGACTAGAATCTACGAGCAGTACTTC. Its protein product is CASSQEGTRIYEQYF.

V usage is TRBV6-2 or TRBV6-3 and J usage is TRBJ1-4; TRBD1 matches 7 bases. The ends lost 3 bases at V and 11 bases at J; junction bases unmatched: 6. The CDR3 loop spans 13 amino acids. Germline V gene lookup returns CDR1 MNHEY and CDR2 SVGEGT. The CDR3 DNA reads TGTGCCAGCAGTTATGGGGCGACAGGGAAACTGTTTTTT. Translating gives CASSYGATGKLFF.

This clone was counted a few times. The chain links TRBV10-3 to TRBJ1-2; weak D call: TRBD1 (6 bases). V lost 2 bases and J lost 6, with 16 bases in between. CDR1 ENHRY and CDR2 SYGVKD come from the germline V gene. The CDR3 runs to 15 residues. The CDR3 DNA is TGTGCCATCAGTGAGCCAGACAGGTTGTTGCATGGCTACACCTTC. As protein: CAISEPDRLLHGYTF.

V is TRBV7-3 and J is TRBJ1-1; D is ambiguous. V lost 3 bases to trimming and J lost 1 base, with 6 bases between them. Germline CDR1 SGHTA, CDR2 FQGTGA. This CDR3 has 13 amino acids. CDR3 coding DNA: TGTGCCAGCAGCTTCGAACAGAACACTGAAGCTTTCTTT. It yields the protein CASSFEQNTEAFF.

The chain carries TRBV9 and TRBJ2-1, with D possibly being TRBD2 (6 bases). The CDR3 is made up of 15 amino acids. Trimming stripped 2 bases from V and 3 bases from J, with 12 bases between. In germline, CDR1 is SGDLS, CDR2 YYNGEE. CDR3: CASSVLVGGYNEQFF. CDR3 in DNA: TGTGCCAGCAGCGTCTTAGTCGGGGGCTACAATGAGCAGTTCTTC. The full variable domain, completed using reference TRBV9 and TRBJ2-1, is DSGVTQTPKHLITATGQRVTLRCSPRSGDLSVYWYQQSLDQGLQFLIQYYNGEERAKGNILERFSAQQFPDLHSELNLSSLELGDSALYFCASSVLVGGYNEQFFGPGTRLTVL.

This clone is a singleton in its sample. The chain is built from TRBV5-1 and TRBJ2-5; D gene uncertain. From germline, CDR1 is SGHRS and CDR2 YFSETQ. The CDR3 is 14 amino acids. Trimming removed 0 bases at V and 2 bases at J, with 8 bases between. CDR3 sequence reads: CASSLEAPQETQYF. For the CDR3, the DNA is TGCGCCAGCAGCTTGGAAGCCCCGCAAGAGACCCAGTACTTC.

This clone has a handful of counts. The rearrangement joins TRBV6-5 to TRBJ1-1; the D gene is possibly TRBD1 (5 bases). CDR3 length: 15 residues. The V and J ends lost 2 bases and 2 bases respectively, with 12 bases between them. The germline V gene encodes CDR1 MNHEY and CDR2 SVGAGI. The CDR3 is CASSYDEGLNTEAFF. The DNA of the CDR3 is TGTGCCAGCAGTTACGATGAGGGACTAAACACTGAAGCTTTCTTT.

V usage is TRBV5-1 and J usage is TRBJ1-1; D gene uncertain. The CDR3 extends over 14 amino acids. Trimming removed 4 bases at V and 7 bases at J, with 17 bases between. In germline, CDR1 is SGHRS, CDR2 YFSETQ. The CDR3 spells CASSPIEANLEAFF. CDR3 bases: TGCGCCAGCAGCCCTATCGAAGCAAACCTTGAAGCTTTCTTT.

This clone was recorded once. The CDR3 is CASRGQGAYEQYF. The CDR3 DNA is TGTGCCAGCAGGGGACAGGGGGCCTACGAGCAGTACTTC. V gene TRBV2 combines with J gene TRBJ2-7, with TRBD1 identical over 11 bases. Germline CDR1 and CDR2: SNHLY and FYNNEI. V was pared by 6 bases and J by 2 bases, with 0 bases of the junction left unmatched. This CDR3 has 13 residues.